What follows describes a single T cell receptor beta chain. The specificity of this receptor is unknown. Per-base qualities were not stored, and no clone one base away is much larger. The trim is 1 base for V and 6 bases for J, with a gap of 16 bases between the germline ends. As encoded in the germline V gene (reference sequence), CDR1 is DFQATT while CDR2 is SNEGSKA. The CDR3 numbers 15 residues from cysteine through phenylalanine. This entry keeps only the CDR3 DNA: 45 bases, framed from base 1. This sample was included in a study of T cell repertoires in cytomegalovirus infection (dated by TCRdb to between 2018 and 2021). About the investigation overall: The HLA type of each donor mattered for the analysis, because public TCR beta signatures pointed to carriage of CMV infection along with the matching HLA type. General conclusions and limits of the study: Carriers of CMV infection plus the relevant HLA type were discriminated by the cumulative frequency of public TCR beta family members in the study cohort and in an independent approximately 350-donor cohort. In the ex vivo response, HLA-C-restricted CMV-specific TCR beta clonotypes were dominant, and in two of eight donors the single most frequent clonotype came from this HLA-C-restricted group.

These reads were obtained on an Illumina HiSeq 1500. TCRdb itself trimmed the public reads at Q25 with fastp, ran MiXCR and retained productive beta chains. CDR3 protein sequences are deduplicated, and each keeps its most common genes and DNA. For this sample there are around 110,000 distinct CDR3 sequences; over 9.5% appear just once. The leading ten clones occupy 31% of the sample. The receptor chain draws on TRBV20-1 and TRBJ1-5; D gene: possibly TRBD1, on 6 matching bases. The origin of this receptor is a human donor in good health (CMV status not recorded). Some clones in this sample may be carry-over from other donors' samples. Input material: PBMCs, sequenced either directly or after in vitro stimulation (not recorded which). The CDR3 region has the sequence CSARVIGGGRQPQHF. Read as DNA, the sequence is TGCAGTGCTAGAGTAATAGGCGGGGGCCGTCAGCCCCAGCATTTT.